This T cell receptor (beta chain) was identified during a study of CD8+ T cells in alopecia areata. Once RNA had been extracted, it was reverse transcribed into cDNA to act as the sequencing template. Only in-frame clones appear in the TCRdb table, and some are missing; sequencing was by immunoSEQ multiplex PCR. The data hold roughly 280,000 clones, with around 64% observed a single time. There are a few counts of this clone. Indicated treatment: oral pan-JAK inhibitor, 5-10 mg twice daily. The investigators collected lesional scalp punch biopsies and peripheral blood from alopecia areata patients. The CDR3 length is 14 residues. V lost 2 bases, J lost 2 bases, and 10 bases lay in between. CDR1 and CDR2 (germline): GTSNPN, SVGIG (reference sequence).

The material sequenced was CD4+ T cells sorted from blood, taken around week 54, from a patient treated with tofacitinib. The V call is TRBV30, the J call TRBJ1-5; the D gene is possibly TRBD1 (6 bases). The TCR originated in a human donor with alopecia areata. The CDR3 coding sequence is TGTGCCTGGAGTATGACAGGAGGCAATCAGCCCCAGCATTTT. This gives the protein CAWSMTGGNQPQHF.